This T cell receptor beta chain was sequenced for a study of blood T cell repertoires in COVID-19. On the study more broadly: Samples of COVID-19 (acute and convalescent) were obtained from the United States, Italy and Spain. Nucleic acid was either cDNA or gDNA, and it came from T cells, B-cell-depleted T cells, or PBMCs.

Germline values: CDR1 SGHAT, CDR2 FQNNGV. The CDR3 consists of 16 residues. The V end lost 5 bases, the J end lost 3 bases, and 20 bases lay between the germline ends. Source study methods: Amplification with reference gene primers provided the estimates of nucleated cell counts. TCRdb keeps only in-frame clones here, not all; method: immunoSEQ multiplex PCR. V and J calls and clone size are copied from that table; D and trimming were computed from the DNA. Of approximately 250,000 clones listed, about nine tenths are singletons. The V gene is TRBV11-2, the J gene TRBJ2-7, with D possibly TRBD1 on 6 matching bases. The sequence was obtained from a man aged 25-45 years who had recovered from COVID-19. Material: peripheral blood. CDR3 protein: CASSLTRDKGFYEQYF. CDR3 coding DNA: TGTGCCAGCAGCCTTACCCGGGACAAAGGGTTCTACGAGCAGTACTTC.